Listed here are 3 T cell receptor beta chains from one sample, sequenced in a study of beta chain features in type 1 diabetes (dated by TCRdb to 2017 to 2018). What these receptors recognize is not known. What the study reported, not specific to this receptor: A moderate but significant shortening of TCRB CDR3 length was observed in type 1 diabetes patients in all four CD4+ subsets.

The library was obtained by the immunoSEQ multiplex PCR assay. The High Capacity cDNA Reverse Transcription Kit was used to reverse transcribe all of the isolated RNA, meaning that expressed TCRB transcripts were what got sequenced. TCRdb took over this immuneACCESS table, retaining in-frame rearrangements with V and J assigned. Such tables are incomplete; in checked studies, under half of the missing clones stem from an unresolved V gene, and the remainder is unexplained. For this sample the table gives about 700,000 clones, of which around an eighth were detected only once. About 0.02% of the sample is held by the ten biggest clonotypes. Material for sequencing was naive CD4+ T cells from blood. The cell subset or site label, as the study defines it: true naive CD4+ T cells. The source of these receptors is a man between 18 and 35 years old with type 1 diabetes.

The chain uses TRBV10-3 and TRBJ2-7, with D possibly TRBD2 on 6 matching bases. V lost 4 bases and J lost 2, with 9 bases in between. The CDR3 consists of 13 residues. The germline V gene encodes CDR1 ENHRY and CDR2 SYGVKD. This chain's CDR3 is CAISGGVTYEQYF. CDR3 coding DNA: TGTGCCATCAGTGGGGGGGTCACCTACGAGCAGTACTTC.

This clone has just a few counts. The V and J genes are TRBV5-1 and TRBJ1-1; 7 bases are shared with TRBD1. Germline CDR1 reads SGHRS; CDR2 reads YFSETQ. V was pared by 4 bases and J by 3 bases, with 6 bases of the junction left unmatched. The CDR3 runs to 14 residues. The CDR3 coding sequence is TGCGCCAGCAGCCCCGGGGACAGTCACACTGAAGCTTTCTTT. Its protein product is CASSPGDSHTEAFF.

The chain couples TRBV2 to TRBJ2-3, with TRBD2 matching 7 bases. This CDR3 region has 15 residues. With V trimmed by 2 bases and J by 6 bases, 8 bases remained unmatched. Germline V CDR1 and CDR2: SNHLY, FYNNEI. The CDR3 sequence is CASSELIAGVDTQYF. CDR3 in DNA: TGTGCCAGCAGTGAACTCATCGCGGGGGTGGATACGCAGTATTTT.